This record covers a single TCR beta chain. Its specificity is unknown. This record comes from a study of long-term antiretroviral therapy in people with HIV. Study-wide findings and caveats: Although diversity increased after ART, it remained lower than in transplant donor controls.

At the survey level, the v3.0 immunoSEQ assay was run. This table comes from immunoSEQ multiplex PCR, and its TCRdb copy is limited to in-frame clones, with some not included. The table shows some 48,000 clones, with about 86% occurring only once. V lost 3 bases and J lost 4; bases outside the gene matches: 4. CDR3 size: 16 residues. Germline-derived CDR1 and CDR2 are SEHNR and FQNEAQ (reference sequence). The receptor comes from a woman between 18 and 29 years old with HIV. This chain joins TRBV7-9 and TRBJ2-1; 12 nucleotides align to TRBD2. Sequencing was performed on unsorted PBMCs, taken 0.8 years after starting antiretroviral therapy. CDR3 in amino acids: CASSLHGLAGYNEQFF. The CDR3 DNA sequence: TGTGCCAGCAGCTTGCATGGACTAGCGGGATACAATGAGCAGTTCTTC.